Each of the 7 T cell receptor beta chains below was sequenced from the same sample in a study of T cell responses to AZD1222 COVID-19 vaccine. Clones were sequenced by immunoSEQ multiplex PCR, and TCRdb holds only the in-frame ones, with some missing. The profile shows some 200,000 clones, under 95% of them singletons. The sample was peripheral blood, taken on day 0 of AZD1222 vaccination. These receptors were obtained from an adult in good health.

The chain is built from TRBV7-2 and TRBJ1-6; D is possibly TRBD1 (5 bases). CDR1 is SGHTA, CDR2 FQGNSA, per germline. The CDR3 is 15 amino acids. Trimming removed 0 bases from V and 10 bases from J, with 13 bases in between. Written as DNA, the CDR3 is TGTGCCAGCAGCTTAGCGCTGCCGGGGGTCTCACCCCTCCACTTT. Translating it yields CASSLALPGVSPLHF.

In the case of this clone: Other DNA variants within this sample encode the same CDR3. V is TRBV7-2 and J is TRBJ2-1; no clear D gene. The germline V gene encodes CDR1 SGHTA and CDR2 FQGNSA. Trimming removed 0 bases at V and 0 bases at J, with 3 bases between. The length of the CDR3 is 14 residues. The CDR3 here is CASSLASSYNEQFF. CDR3 DNA sequence: TGTGCCAGCAGCTTAGCGAGCTCCTACAATGAGCAGTTCTTC.

The genes are TRBV9 and TRBJ2-1; no definite D call. Germline loops: CDR1 SGDLS, CDR2 YYNGEE. The CDR3 runs to 15 residues. V gave up 0 bases and J gave up 5 bases, with 12 bases separating them. CDR3 protein: CASSVGPLLDNEQFF. CDR3 sequence (DNA): TGTGCCAGCAGCGTAGGGCCGTTGCTTGACAATGAGCAGTTCTTC.

This chain connects TRBV5-4 to TRBJ2-2; D may be TRBD2 (6 bases). V was cut by 4 bases and J by 3 bases, with 16 bases left in between. The germline V gene encodes CDR1 SGHNT and CDR2 YYREEE (reference sequence). The CDR3 is made up of 16 amino acids. The CDR3 loop reads CASSPAGVADTGELFF. CDR3 bases: TGTGCCAGCAGCCCCGCCGGGGTAGCGGACACCGGGGAGCTGTTTTTT. Variable domain in full (rest from reference TRBV5-4 and TRBJ2-2): ETGVTQSPTHLIKTRGQQVTLRCSSQSGHNTVSWYQQALGQGPQFIFQYYREEENGRGNFPPRFSGLQFPNYSSELNVNALELDDSALYLCASSPAGVADTGELFFGEGSRLTVL.

The chain recombines TRBV9 with TRBJ2-7; possibly TRBD2 for D (6 bases). Trimming removed 4 bases from V and 4 bases from J, with 9 bases in between. Germline V gene data show CDR1 as SGDLS and CDR2 as YYNGEE. The CDR3 covers 12 residues. The CDR3 protein is CASSPSGYEQYF. CDR3 coding DNA: TGTGCCAGCAGCCCGAGCGGGTACGAGCAGTACTTC.

The sample holds one count of this clone. The chain uses TRBV5-1 and TRBJ1-6; no reliable D call. V was clipped by 0 bases and J by 9 bases, with 16 bases between them. The length of the CDR3 is 16 residues. CDR1 and CDR2 from the germline V gene are SGHRS and YFSETQ. CDR3 protein: CASSLAADPGSSPLHF. The CDR3 DNA sequence: TGCGCCAGCAGCTTGGCCGCCGACCCGGGAAGTTCACCCCTCCACTTT.

The rearrangement joins TRBV4-3 to TRBJ2-5; D gene uncertain. V lost 4 bases and J lost 0, with 15 bases in between. The CDR3 is 16 residues long. In germline, CDR1 is LGHNA, CDR2 YSLEER. The CDR3 spells CASSRSHGRDQETQYF. CDR3 coding DNA: TGCGCCAGCAGCCGCTCCCACGGCCGAGACCAAGAGACCCAGTACTTC.